Presented here are 26 T cell receptor beta chains from one specimen sequenced in a study of blood T cell repertoires in COVID-19. The table came from immunoSEQ multiplex PCR; TCRdb's copy has only in-frame clones and leaves some out. The sample yields over 60,000 clones, more than 80% seen once. Sequenced: peripheral blood. The receptors were sampled from a woman aged 80 or older with active or convalescent COVID-19.

V gene TRBV5-1 combines with J gene TRBJ2-1; 14 nucleotides agree with TRBD2. This CDR3 has 15 amino acids. Germline CDR1 and CDR2: SGHRS and YFSETQ. Trimming at V came to 4 bases and at J to 8 bases, leaving 5 bases not matched to a gene. The DNA of the CDR3 is TGCGCCAGCAGCCCGACTAGCGGGGGGGCGCATGAGCAGTTCTTC. This sequence encodes CASSPTSGGAHEQFF. Complete variable domain (other parts from reference TRBV5-1 and TRBJ2-1): KAGVTQTPRYLIKTRGQQVTLSCSPISGHRSVSWYQQTPGQGLQFLFEYFSETQRNKGNFPGRFSGRQFSNSRSEMNVSTLELGDSALYLCASSPTSGGAHEQFFGPGTRLTVL.

The chain is built from TRBV28 and TRBJ1-2, with TRBD1 identical over 7 bases. J gave up 8 bases and V 2 bases, and 11 bases lay outside the gene matches. This CDR3 contains 15 residues. The germline gives CDR1 MDHEN, CDR2 SYDVKM. The CDR3 bases are TGTGCCAGCAGTTTAGGCCAGCAGGGGGATGGGGGCTACACCTTC. It encodes CASSLGQQGDGGYTF.

V and J are TRBV6-6 and TRBJ1-6; 8 bases fit TRBD1. The trim removed 10 bases at V and 5 bases at J, leaving 10 bases unmatched. Germline lookup yields CDR1 MNHNY and CDR2 SVGAGI (reference sequence). The CDR3 contains 15 residues. This CDR3 is CATIRGTGNNSPLHF. The CDR3 DNA sequence: TGTGCCACCATCCGCGGGACAGGAAATAATTCACCCCTCCACTTT.

V usage is TRBV18 and J usage is TRBJ2-5; TRBD1 agrees at 9 bases. Trimming cost V 3 bases and J 1 base; bases outside gene matches: 12. Germline CDR1 reads KGHSH; CDR2 reads LQKENI. The CDR3 covers 18 residues. This CDR3 is CASSPKGDRAGPQETQYF. In DNA, the CDR3 is TGTGCCAGCTCACCGAAAGGGGACAGGGCTGGGCCCCAAGAGACCCAGTACTTC.

This rearrangement joins TRBV3-1 (or the pseudogene TRBV3-2) to TRBJ1-1; D gene unclear. V was trimmed by 4 bases and J by 5 bases, leaving 17 bases between them. CDR1 LGHDT and CDR2 YNNKEL come from the germline V gene (reference sequence). The CDR3 runs 15 residues. This chain's CDR3 is CASSPFARGETEAFF. The CDR3 DNA sequence: TGTGCCAGCAGCCCCTTCGCCCGCGGAGAGACTGAAGCTTTCTTT.

The rearrangement joins TRBV2 to TRBJ1-6; 7 bases match TRBD1. The trim removed 6 bases at V and 6 bases at J, leaving 8 bases unmatched. The CDR3 runs 15 residues. Germline lookup yields CDR1 SNHLY and CDR2 FYNNEI. Here the CDR3 DNA reads TGTGCCAGCAGGGCTACGACAGGGCTTAATTCACCCCTCCACTTT. The encoded protein is CASRATTGLNSPLHF.

This chain links TRBV5-4 with TRBJ1-5; D is possibly TRBD1 (5 bases). The germline CDR1 and CDR2 sequences are SGHNT and YYREEE (reference sequence). V shed 5 bases and J shed 5 bases, with 11 bases lying between them. The CDR3 contains 13 residues. CDR3 residues: CASSFDRDQPQHF. The CDR3 DNA follows: TGTGCCAGCAGTTTCGACAGAGATCAGCCCCAGCATTTT.

The chain recombines TRBV28 with TRBJ2-5; a weak D match, TRBD2 (5 bases). The CDR3 loop spans 10 amino acids. The germline V gene encodes CDR1 MDHEN and CDR2 SYDVKM. Trimming took 11 bases from V and 4 from J, leaving 8 bases between them. The CDR3 reads CAGGRETQYF. CDR3 sequence (DNA): TGTGCCGGAGGTCGAGAGACCCAGTACTTC.

V usage is TRBV7-2 and J usage is TRBJ1-4; maybe TRBD1 (5 bases). Germline V gives CDR1 SGHTA, CDR2 FQGNSA. The CDR3 extends over 14 amino acids. The V and J ends lost 5 bases and 7 bases respectively, with 14 bases between them. The CDR3 reads CASSRDSSSEKLFF. CDR3 nucleotides: TGTGCCAGCAGCCGCGACAGTTCAAGTGAAAAACTGTTTTTT.

This chain links TRBV5-1 with TRBJ2-2; D remains ambiguous. With 0 bases removed from V and 1 base from J, the gap between germline ends came to 4 bases. This CDR3 comprises 14 residues. Germline CDR1 SGHRS, CDR2 YFSETQ. The CDR3 DNA reads as TGCGCCAGCAGCTTGGACGGGAACACCGGGGAGCTGTTTTTT. This sequence encodes CASSLDGNTGELFF.

This chain links TRBV6-5 with TRBJ1-2; D gene unclear. The CDR3 loop spans 11 amino acids. Trimming cost V 4 bases and J 8 bases, with 8 bases left between them. CDR1 and CDR2 from the germline V gene are MNHEY and SVGAGI. Here the CDR3 reads CASSSAQGYTF. As DNA, the CDR3 is TGTGCCAGCAGTTCGGCACAGGGCTACACCTTC.

The V gene is TRBV12-5, the J gene TRBJ2-5, with D possibly matching TRBD2 (7 bases). Per the germline V gene, CDR1 is LGHNT and CDR2 is FRNRAP. Trimming cost V 5 bases and J 5 bases, with 15 bases left between them. The CDR3 totals 14 residues. The CDR3 region is CASGPQGGRETQYF. The CDR3, as DNA: TGTGCTAGTGGTCCACAGGGAGGGAGGGAGACCCAGTACTTC.

The chain is built from TRBV30 and TRBJ1-5; unclear D gene. From germline, CDR1 is GTSNPN and CDR2 SVGIG (reference sequence). CDR3 length: 14 residues. Trimming took off 0 bases at V and 7 bases at J, with 13 bases between the two ends. CDR3 sequence (DNA): TGTGCCTGGAGTGTACTTACAGTTAGGCAGCCCCAGCATTTT. It is translated as CAWSVLTVRQPQHF. Full variable domain (remainder filled in from reference TRBV30 and TRBJ1-5): SQTIHQWPATLVQPVGSPLSLECTVEGTSNPNLYWYRQAAGRGLQLLFYSVGIGQISSEVPQNLSASRPQDRQFILSSKKLLLSDSGFYLCAWSVLTVRQPQHFGDGTRLSIL.

The chain has TRBV29-1 and TRBJ1-3; 7 nucleotides agree with TRBD1. The V and J ends lost 4 bases and 1 base, in that order; junction bases with no gene match: 4. Germline lookup yields CDR1 SQVTM and CDR2 ANQGSEA. CDR3 length: 14 residues. The chain's CDR3 is CSVGQGGSGNTIYF. For the CDR3, the DNA is TGCAGCGTTGGACAGGGTGGATCTGGAAACACCATATATTTT.

The chain recombines TRBV4-3 with TRBJ2-1; a weak D match, TRBD2 (6 bases). The V and J ends lost 0 bases and 0 bases respectively, with 9 bases between them. Germline CDR1 is LGHNA and CDR2 is YSLEER. The length of the CDR3 is 16 residues. The CDR3 reads CASSQDWRASYNEQFF. Here the CDR3 DNA reads TGCGCCAGCAGCCAAGATTGGAGGGCCTCCTACAATGAGCAGTTCTTC.

The chain carries TRBV18 and TRBJ1-2, with D maybe TRBD1 (6 bases). Trimming removed 4 bases from V and 4 bases from J, with 19 bases in between. The CDR3 loop spans 16 amino acids. Germline V gene sequence: CDR1 KGHSH, CDR2 LQKENI. CDR3 sequence reads: CASSLGLDRLSYGYTF. The CDR3 DNA sequence: TGTGCCAGCTCACTAGGATTGGACAGATTAAGCTATGGCTACACCTTC.

This clone showed up just a few times. The chain joins TRBV5-1 to TRBJ2-3; TRBD1 matches at 11 bases. The CDR3 runs 15 residues. J lost 5 bases, V lost 4 bases, and 6 bases had no gene match. Germline lookup yields CDR1 SGHRS and CDR2 YFSETQ. The CDR3 region is CASSKGQGVIDTQYF. The CDR3, as DNA: TGCGCCAGCAGCAAGGGACAGGGGGTGATAGATACGCAGTATTTT.

The rearrangement joins TRBV28 to TRBJ1-5, with a possible D match to TRBD1 (6 bases). The V and J ends lost 5 bases and 3 bases respectively, with 14 bases between them. The CDR3 has 15 residues. Germline CDR1 is MDHEN and CDR2 is SYDVKM. CDR3 residues: CASSGRQANNQPQHF. The CDR3 DNA follows: TGTGCCAGCAGTGGGAGACAGGCCAACAATCAGCCCCAGCATTTT.

This clone was detected only a few times. This sequence joins TRBV10-1 and TRBJ1-1; D remains ambiguous. Germline lookup yields CDR1 WNHNN and CDR2 SYGVQD (reference sequence). The CDR3 totals 15 residues. Trimming cost V 0 bases and J 0 bases, with 8 bases left between them. The CDR3 is CASSESRELNTEAFF. CDR3 in DNA: TGCGCCAGCAGTGAGTCTCGGGAGCTGAACACTGAAGCTTTCTTT.

The chain uses TRBV6-4 and TRBJ2-1; 8 bases fit TRBD1. The V segment lost 6 bases and the J segment 4 bases; nucleotides outside the gene matches: 14. This CDR3 has 17 residues. CDR1 is MRHNA, CDR2 SNTAGT, per germline. CDR3 protein: CASSHPRTGKIYNEQFF. The CDR3 nucleotides are TGTGCCAGCAGCCACCCGAGGACAGGGAAAATTTACAATGAGCAGTTCTTC.

The CDR3 DNA is TGCGCCAGCAACTTCGGACAGGGGGACACCGGGGAGCTGTTTTTT. Translation: CASNFGQGDTGELFF. The rearrangement joins TRBV5-1 to TRBJ2-2, with 10 bases aligning to TRBD1. V trimming: 6 bases; J trimming: 3 bases; junction bases outside the gene matches: 5. The germline CDR1 and CDR2 sequences are SGHRS and YFSETQ. The CDR3 sequence is 15 residues long.

V is TRBV6-2 or TRBV6-3 and J is TRBJ2-3; D is ambiguous. The CDR3 totals 15 residues. In germline, CDR1 is MNHEY, CDR2 SVGEGT. V was trimmed by 0 bases and J by 0 bases, leaving 7 bases between them. The CDR3 DNA sequence: TGTGCCAGCAGTTACTCGTATCCTAGCACAGATACGCAGTATTTT. It codes for CASSYSYPSTDTQYF.

This chain joins TRBV9 and TRBJ1-6, with TRBD1 identical over 8 bases. In germline, CDR1 is SGDLS, CDR2 YYNGEE. V was clipped by 1 base and J by 7 bases; unmatched bases: 10. The CDR3 extends over 17 amino acids. The CDR3 DNA follows: TGTGCCAGCAGCGTACATTCTGGACAGGGAGCCAATTCACCCCTCCACTTT. It yields the protein CASSVHSGQGANSPLHF.

The rearrangement joins TRBV28 to TRBJ2-3; possibly TRBD1 for D (6 bases). Germline V gene data show CDR1 as MDHEN and CDR2 as SYDVKM. The V end was cut by 6 bases, the J end by 1 base, with 17 bases between. CDR3 size: 16 residues. Here the CDR3 reads CASRPTQGTGTDTQYF. CDR3 bases: TGTGCCAGCAGACCCACCCAGGGGACGGGCACAGATACGCAGTATTTT.

The chain carries TRBV15 and TRBJ1-4; 7 bases align to TRBD1. The CDR3 has 14 residues. Germline CDR1 LNHNV, CDR2 YYDKDF (reference sequence). With 5 bases clipped from V and 6 bases from J, the junction kept 6 bases outside the gene matches. The CDR3 here is CATSLPQGDEKLFF. CDR3 sequence (DNA): TGTGCCACCAGCCTCCCGCAGGGGGATGAAAAACTGTTTTTT.

This rearrangement joins TRBV7-6 to TRBJ2-1; tentative D call: TRBD1 (6 bases). Trimming took 1 base from V and 8 from J, leaving 15 bases between them. Germline V gives CDR1 SGHVS, CDR2 FNYEAQ. CDR3 size: 15 residues. The CDR3 protein is CASSLGARDTDEQFF. CDR3 coding DNA: TGTGCCAGCAGCTTAGGGGCCCGGGACACCGATGAGCAGTTCTTC.